This TCR beta chain was found in a study of response to subunit inactivated influenza vaccine. General study results and limits: It was the authors' suggestion that each seasonal influenza vaccination recruits few new T cells.

Comment on this clonotype: The antigen is undetermined.

Trimming removed 2 bases at V and 5 bases at J, with 11 bases between. This CDR3 region has 13 residues. Germline V gives CDR1 SGHRS, CDR2 YFSETQ. TCRdb re-called the RT-PCR reads with MiXCR, one entry per CDR3 protein. Among 700,000 to 900,000 distinct CDR3 sequences listed, about 20% were seen once. The sequencing here drew on PBMCs from blood, taken roughly 5 days after vaccination. This TCR came from a man over 45 who received an inactivated influenza vaccine. The V gene is TRBV5-1, the J gene TRBJ2-7; D possibly corresponds to TRBD1 (6 bases). The CDR3 nucleotides are TGCGCCAGCAGCTTTATTTCAGGGGACGAGCAGTACTTC. Its protein is CASSFISGDEQYF. Combining the CDR3 with reference TRBV5-1 and TRBJ2-7 gives the whole variable domain KAGVTQTPRYLIKTRGQQVTLSCSPISGHRSVSWYQQTPGQGLQFLFEYFSETQRNKGNFPGRFSGRQFSNSRSEMNVSTLELGDSALYLCASSFISGDEQYFGPGTRLTVT.